This record concerns one T cell receptor beta chain sequence. What it binds is unknown. Clones were read by immunoSEQ multiplex PCR, and TCRdb kept only the in-frame ones, dropping some. The sample contains about 47,000 clones, approximately 91% of which appear only once. The entry originates in a study of PD-1 blockade in classical Hodgkin lymphoma. Study observations and caveats: It was reported that newly diagnosed patients had less baseline TCR diversity than healthy donors.

Trimming took 5 bases from V and 4 from J; bases not matched to a gene: 10. The germline V gene encodes CDR1 SEHNR and CDR2 FQNEAQ (reference sequence). The CDR3 is 15 amino acids. Time point specified: newly diagnosed, previously untreated cHL patient sample. Acting as the comparison were PBMCs from newly diagnosed, untreated classical Hodgkin lymphoma. The source of this sequence is a human donor with classical Hodgkin lymphoma. Sample: peripheral blood mononuclear cells (PBMCs). The chain couples TRBV7-9 to TRBJ1-1; 7 bases map to TRBD1. CDR3 region: CASSPTPGGVTEAFF. As DNA, the CDR3 is TGTGCCAGCAGCCCCACGCCAGGGGGAGTCACTGAAGCTTTCTTT. The variable domain in full, completed from reference TRBV7-9 and TRBJ1-1, reads DTGVSQNPRHKITKRGQNVTFRCDPISEHNRLYWYRQTLGQGPEFLTYFQNEAQLEKSRLLSDRFSAERPKGSFSTLEIQRTEQGDSAMYLCASSPTPGGVTEAFFGQGTRLTVV.